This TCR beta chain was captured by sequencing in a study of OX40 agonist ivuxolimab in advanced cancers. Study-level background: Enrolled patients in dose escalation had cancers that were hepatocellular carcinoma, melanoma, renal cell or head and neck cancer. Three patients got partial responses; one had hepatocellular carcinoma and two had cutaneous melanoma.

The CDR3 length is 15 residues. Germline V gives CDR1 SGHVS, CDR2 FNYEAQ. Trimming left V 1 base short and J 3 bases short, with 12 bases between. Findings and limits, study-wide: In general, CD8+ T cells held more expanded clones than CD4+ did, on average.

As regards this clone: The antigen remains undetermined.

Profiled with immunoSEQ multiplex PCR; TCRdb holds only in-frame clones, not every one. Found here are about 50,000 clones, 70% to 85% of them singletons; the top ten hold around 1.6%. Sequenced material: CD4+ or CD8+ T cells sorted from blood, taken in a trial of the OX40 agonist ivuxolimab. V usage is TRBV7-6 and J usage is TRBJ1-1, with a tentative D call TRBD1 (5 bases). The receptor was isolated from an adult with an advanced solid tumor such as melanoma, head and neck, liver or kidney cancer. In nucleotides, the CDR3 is TGTGCCAGCAGCTTAGAACCAGGGCGGGACACTGAAGCTTTCTTT. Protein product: CASSLEPGRDTEAFF.